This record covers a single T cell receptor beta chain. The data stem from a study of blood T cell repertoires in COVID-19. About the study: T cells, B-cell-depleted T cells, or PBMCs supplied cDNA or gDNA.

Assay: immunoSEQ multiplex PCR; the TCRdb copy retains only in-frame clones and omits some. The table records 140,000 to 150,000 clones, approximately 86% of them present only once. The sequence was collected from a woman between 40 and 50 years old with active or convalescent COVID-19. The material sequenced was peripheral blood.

The CDR3 DNA follows: TGTGCCAGCAGCCGGACTAGAGGCTACGAGCAGTACTTC. It translates to CASSRTRGYEQYF. V and J are TRBV3-1 (or the pseudogene TRBV3-2) and TRBJ2-7; TRBD2 matches 7 bases. The CDR3 sequence is 13 residues long. The V and J ends lost 4 bases and 3 bases, in that order; junction bases with no gene match: 3. Looked up from germline, CDR1 is LGHDT and CDR2 is YNNKEL (reference sequence).